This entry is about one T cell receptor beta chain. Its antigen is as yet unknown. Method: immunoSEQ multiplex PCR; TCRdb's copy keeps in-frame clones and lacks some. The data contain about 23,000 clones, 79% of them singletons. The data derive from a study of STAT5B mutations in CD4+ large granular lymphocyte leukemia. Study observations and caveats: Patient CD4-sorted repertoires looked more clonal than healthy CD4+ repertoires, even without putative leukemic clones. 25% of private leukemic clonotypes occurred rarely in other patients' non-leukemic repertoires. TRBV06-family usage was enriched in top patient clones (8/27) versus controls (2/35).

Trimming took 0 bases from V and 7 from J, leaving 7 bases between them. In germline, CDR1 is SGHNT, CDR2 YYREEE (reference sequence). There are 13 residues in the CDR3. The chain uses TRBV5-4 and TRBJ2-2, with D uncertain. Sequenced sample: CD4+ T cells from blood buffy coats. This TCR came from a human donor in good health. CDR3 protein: CASSLGWSGELFF. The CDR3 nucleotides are TGTGCCAGCAGCTTGGGGTGGAGCGGGGAGCTGTTTTTT.